Listed below are T cell receptor beta chains from one sample, sequenced in a study of blood T cell repertoires in COVID-19. Only in-frame clones appear in the TCRdb table, and some are missing; sequencing was by immunoSEQ multiplex PCR. Seen here are some 70,000 clones, more than 75% observed once, and the top ten hold 6.6%. Material for sequencing was peripheral blood. The receptors stem from a man aged 45-60 years with active COVID-19. The CDR3 runs from the conserved cysteine through the conserved F or W. A D gene is named only where the DNA matches it firmly. Size is omitted from some rows. Given values are once, few, many or a class for expanded clones.

J: TRBJ2-7; V: TRBV3-1/TRBV3-2; size: -; D: TRBD1; DNA: TGTGCCAGCAGCCAAGCGGGACAGGTCTACGAGCAGTACTTC; CDR3: CASSQAGQVYEQYF
J: TRBJ2-1; V: TRBV27; size: -; D: -; DNA: TGTGCCAGCGGACAACCAAGGCTCGCTTACAATGAGCAGTTCTTC; CDR3: CASGQPRLAYNEQFF
J: TRBJ2-7; V: TRBV18; size: -; D: TRBD1; DNA: TGTGCCAGCTCACCCCACGACAGGGCCAACTCCTACGAGCAGTACTTC; CDR3: CASSPHDRANSYEQYF
J: TRBJ2-3; V: TRBV11-2; size: -; D: TRBD2; DNA: TGTGCCAGCAGCTTCCGACTAGCGGGGGGTCGCACAGATACGCAGTATTTT; CDR3: CASSFRLAGGRTDTQYF
J: TRBJ1-2; V: TRBV27; size: -; D: -; DNA: TGTGCCAGCAGTACGGCCACCGGCGGTATAACCCCTTATGGCTACACCTTC; CDR3: CASSTATGGITPYGYTF
J: TRBJ2-1; V: TRBV6-2/TRBV6-3; size: once; D: TRBD1; DNA: TGTGCCAGCAGTAAAGACAGGGGGTACAATGAGCAGTTCTTC; CDR3: CASSKDRGYNEQFF
J: TRBJ2-7; V: TRBV10-3; size: -; D: TRBD2; DNA: TGTGCCATCAGCCCCGGGACTAGCGATAACGAGCAGTACTTC; CDR3: CAISPGTSDNEQYF
J: TRBJ1-5; V: TRBV21-1; size: -; D: -; DNA: TGTGCCAGCAGCAAAGGAGGACCGACAGGGAATCTAGATCAGCCCCAGCATTTT; CDR3: CASSKGGPTGNLDQPQHF
J: TRBJ2-2; V: TRBV18; size: -; D: -; DNA: TGTGCCAGCTCCCCACCCCTTGGACAGCAGAACACCGGGGAGCTGTTTTTT; CDR3: CASSPPLGQQNTGELFF
J: TRBJ2-5; V: TRBV12-3/TRBV12-4; size: -; D: -; DNA: TGTGCCAGCACCCCAGTGGGGGGGACCCAGTACTTC; CDR3: CASTPVGGTQYF
J: TRBJ1-2; V: TRBV19; size: -; D: TRBD1; DNA: TGTGCCAGTAGTATAGATGGGACAGGGGCGGTCTCGAATGGCTACACCTTC; CDR3: CASSIDGTGAVSNGYTF
J: TRBJ2-7; V: TRBV5-1; size: once; D: TRBD2; DNA: TGCGCCAGCAGCTTGGCCGGGAGGGAGAACCACGAGCAGTACTTC; CDR3: CASSLAGRENHEQYF
J: TRBJ2-2; V: TRBV23-1; size: -; D: -; DNA: TGCGCCAGCAGTCAATCCGGGGGGGAGCTGTTTTTT; CDR3: CASSQSGGELFF
J: TRBJ2-5; V: TRBV30; size: -; D: TRBD1; DNA: TGTGCCTGGAGTGGGGGACAGGTCGCGACCCAGTACTTC; CDR3: CAWSGGQVATQYF
J: TRBJ2-7; V: TRBV28; size: -; D: -; DNA: TGTGCCAGCAGTTTATCGGGGACAAAAAAGGAGGAGTACTTC; CDR3: CASSLSGTKKEEYF
J: TRBJ1-2; V: TRBV12-3/TRBV12-4; size: -; D: -; DNA: TGTGCCAGCAGTTTGAACCCCGCGACCGGGTACACCTTC; CDR3: CASSLNPATGYTF
J: TRBJ2-5; V: TRBV6-5; size: -; D: -; DNA: TGTGCCAGCAGTACGCAGGGGGCAGCGGGGGAGACCCAGTACTTC; CDR3: CASSTQGAAGETQYF
J: TRBJ1-6; V: TRBV15; size: -; D: TRBD1; DNA: TGTGCCACCAGCAGAGGAACCGGGACAGGGACTTCACCCCTCCACTTT; CDR3: CATSRGTGTGTSPLHF
J: TRBJ1-2; V: TRBV12-5; size: -; D: TRBD1; DNA: TGTGCTAGTGGTACAGGGGGCGGCGGACGCTATGGCTACACCTTC; CDR3: CASGTGGGGRYGYTF
J: TRBJ2-7; V: TRBV9; size: -; D: TRBD1; DNA: TGTGCCAGCAGCCCGACAGGGACCCTCTACGAGCAGTACTTC; CDR3: CASSPTGTLYEQYF
J: TRBJ2-3; V: TRBV27; size: -; D: TRBD1; DNA: TGTGCCAGCATGTGGACAGGGCGGGGAGATACGCAGTATTTT; CDR3: CASMWTGRGDTQYF
J: TRBJ1-6; V: TRBV7-2; size: once; D: -; DNA: TGTGCCAGCAGCTTGCTTCTGACGCGTCCAGGCTCCTATAATTCACCCCTCCACTTT; CDR3: CASSLLLTRPGSYNSPLHF
J: TRBJ2-1; V: TRBV11-3; size: -; D: -; DNA: TGTGCCAGCAGCTTAGACGGGGGACCCCTCAATGAGCAGTTCTTC; CDR3: CASSLDGGPLNEQFF
J: TRBJ1-4; V: TRBV28; size: -; D: -; DNA: TGTGCCAGCACCCGACCCACAGGGATTGGAAAACTGTTTTTT; CDR3: CASTRPTGIGKLFF
J: TRBJ1-5; V: TRBV24-1; size: -; D: TRBD1; DNA: TGTGCCACCAGTGGGAGGGACAGGGGGCCGGGTAGTCAGCCCCAGCATTTT; CDR3: CATSGRDRGPGSQPQHF
J: TRBJ1-4; V: TRBV28; size: -; D: -; DNA: TGTGCCAGCAGGTACCTCAGGTGGGGCGAGAATGAAAAACTGTTTTTT; CDR3: CASRYLRWGENEKLFF
J: TRBJ1-2; V: TRBV6-5; size: -; D: -; DNA: TGTGCCAGCAGTTATCAGGACAGCCCGCCCACCTTC; CDR3: CASSYQDSPPTF
J: TRBJ2-5; V: TRBV7-9; size: -; D: -; DNA: TGTGCCAGCAGCTTGGGGGCAGAGACCCAGTACTTC; CDR3: CASSLGAETQYF
J: TRBJ1-2; V: TRBV6-5; size: -; D: TRBD1; DNA: TGTGCCAGCAGTTACACAGGACAGGGGGCGGGCTACACCTTC; CDR3: CASSYTGQGAGYTF
J: TRBJ1-4; V: TRBV27; size: -; D: TRBD1; DNA: TGTGCCAGCACCGACAGGGGGCCTAATGAAAAACTGTTTTTT; CDR3: CASTDRGPNEKLFF